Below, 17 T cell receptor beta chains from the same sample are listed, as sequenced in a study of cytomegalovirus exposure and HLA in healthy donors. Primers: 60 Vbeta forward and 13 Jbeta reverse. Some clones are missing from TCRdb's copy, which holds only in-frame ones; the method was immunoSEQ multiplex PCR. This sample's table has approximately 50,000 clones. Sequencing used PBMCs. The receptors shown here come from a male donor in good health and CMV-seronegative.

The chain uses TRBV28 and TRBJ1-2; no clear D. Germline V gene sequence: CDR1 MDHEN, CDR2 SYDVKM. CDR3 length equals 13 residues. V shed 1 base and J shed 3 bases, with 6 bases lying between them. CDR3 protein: CASSLLRDYGYTF. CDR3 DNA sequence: TGTGCCAGCAGTTTATTGCGGGACTATGGCTACACCTTC.

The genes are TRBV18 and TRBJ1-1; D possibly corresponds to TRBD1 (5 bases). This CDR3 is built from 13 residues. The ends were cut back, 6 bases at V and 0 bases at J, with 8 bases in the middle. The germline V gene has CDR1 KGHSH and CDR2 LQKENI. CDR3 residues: CASSTEMNTEAFF. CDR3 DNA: TGTGCCAGCTCGACAGAGATGAACACTGAAGCTTTCTTT.

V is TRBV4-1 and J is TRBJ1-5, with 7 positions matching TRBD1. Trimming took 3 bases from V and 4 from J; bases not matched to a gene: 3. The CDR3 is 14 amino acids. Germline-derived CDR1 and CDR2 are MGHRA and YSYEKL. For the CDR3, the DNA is TGCGCCAGCAGCCACGGGACAGTTAATCAGCCCCAGCATTTT. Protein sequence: CASSHGTVNQPQHF.

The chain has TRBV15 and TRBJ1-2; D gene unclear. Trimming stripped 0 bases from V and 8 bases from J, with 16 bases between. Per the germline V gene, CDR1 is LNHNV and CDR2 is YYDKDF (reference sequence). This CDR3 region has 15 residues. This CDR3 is CATSRDVSRGDGYTF. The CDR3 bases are TGTGCCACCAGCAGAGATGTCAGTCGAGGTGACGGCTACACCTTC. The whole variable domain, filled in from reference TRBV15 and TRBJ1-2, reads DAMVIQNPRYQVTQFGKPVTLSCSQTLNHNVMYWYQQKSSQAPKLLFHYYDKDFNNEADTPDNFQSRRPNTSFCFLDIRSPGLGDTAMYLCATSRDVSRGDGYTFGSGTRLTVV.

The CDR3 reads CATSRERQGNSPLHF. The CDR3 DNA reads TGTGCCACCAGCAGAGAACGACAGGGGAATTCACCCCTCCACTTT. This chain links TRBV15 with TRBJ1-6, with TRBD1 identical over 8 bases. V dropped 0 bases and J dropped 7; count of bases not matched to a gene: 2. The CDR3 spans 15 residues. Germline values: CDR1 LNHNV, CDR2 YYDKDF (reference sequence).

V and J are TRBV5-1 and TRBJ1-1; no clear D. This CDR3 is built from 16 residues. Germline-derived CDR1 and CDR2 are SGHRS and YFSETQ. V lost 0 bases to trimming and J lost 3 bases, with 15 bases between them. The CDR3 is CASSLGPSGLDTEAFF. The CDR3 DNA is TGCGCCAGCAGCTTGGGGCCTTCGGGATTGGACACTGAAGCTTTCTTT.

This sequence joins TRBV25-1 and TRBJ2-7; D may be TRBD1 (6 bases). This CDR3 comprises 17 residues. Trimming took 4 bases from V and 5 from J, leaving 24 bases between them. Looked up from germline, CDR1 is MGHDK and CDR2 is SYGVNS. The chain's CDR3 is CASSARDRDRTSDEQYF. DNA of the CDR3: TGTGCCAGCAGTGCCCGGGACCGAGACAGGACTTCGGACGAGCAGTACTTC.

The CDR3 loop reads CASSLGWTQNTEAFF. The CDR3, as DNA: TGTGCCAGCAGCTTAGGGTGGACACAGAACACTGAAGCTTTCTTT. The genes are TRBV7-8 and TRBJ1-1; a weak D match, TRBD1 (5 bases). Germline CDR1 SGHVS, CDR2 FQNEAQ. V was clipped by 1 base and J by 1 base, with 10 bases between them. The CDR3 has 15 amino acids.

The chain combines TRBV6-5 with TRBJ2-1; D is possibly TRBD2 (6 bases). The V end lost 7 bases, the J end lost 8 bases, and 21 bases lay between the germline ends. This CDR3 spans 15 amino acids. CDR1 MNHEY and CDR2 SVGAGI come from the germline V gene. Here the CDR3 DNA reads TGTGCCAGCACCCACAGGAGGGCGGTGAATGATGAGCAGTTCTTC. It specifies CASTHRRAVNDEQFF.

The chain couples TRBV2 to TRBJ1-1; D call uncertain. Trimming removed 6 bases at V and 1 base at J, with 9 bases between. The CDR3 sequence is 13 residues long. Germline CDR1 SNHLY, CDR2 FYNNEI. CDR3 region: CASSEQWNTEAFF. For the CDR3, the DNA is TGTGCCAGCAGCGAACAGTGGAACACTGAAGCTTTCTTT.

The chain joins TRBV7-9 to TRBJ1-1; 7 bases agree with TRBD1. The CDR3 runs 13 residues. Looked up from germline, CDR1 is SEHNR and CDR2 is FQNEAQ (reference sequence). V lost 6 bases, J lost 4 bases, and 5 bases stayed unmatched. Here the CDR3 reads CASRQGGATEAFF. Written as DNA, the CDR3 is TGTGCCAGCAGGCAGGGGGGCGCCACTGAAGCTTTCTTT.

For the CDR3, the DNA is TGTGCCAGTACTCCAGACAGGACCACCGGGGAGCTGTTTTTT. It is translated as CASTPDRTTGELFF. This rearrangement joins TRBV19 to TRBJ2-2; tentative D call: TRBD1 (6 bases). This CDR3 is built from 14 residues. In germline, CDR1 is LNHDA, CDR2 SQIVND (reference sequence). With 7 bases removed from V and 4 bases from J, the gap between germline ends came to 13 bases.

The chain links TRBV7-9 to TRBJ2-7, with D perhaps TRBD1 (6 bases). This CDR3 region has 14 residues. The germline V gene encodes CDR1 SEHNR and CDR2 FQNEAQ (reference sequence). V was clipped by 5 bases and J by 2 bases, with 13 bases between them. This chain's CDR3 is CASSHRTETYEQYF. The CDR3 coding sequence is TGTGCCAGCAGCCACCGGACAGAGACCTACGAGCAGTACTTC.

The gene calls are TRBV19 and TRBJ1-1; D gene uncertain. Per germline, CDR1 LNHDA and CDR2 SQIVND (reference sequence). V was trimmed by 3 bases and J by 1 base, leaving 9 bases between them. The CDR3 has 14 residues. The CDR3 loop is CASSIRQENTEAFF. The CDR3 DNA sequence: TGTGCCAGTAGTATCCGGCAGGAGAACACTGAAGCTTTCTTT.

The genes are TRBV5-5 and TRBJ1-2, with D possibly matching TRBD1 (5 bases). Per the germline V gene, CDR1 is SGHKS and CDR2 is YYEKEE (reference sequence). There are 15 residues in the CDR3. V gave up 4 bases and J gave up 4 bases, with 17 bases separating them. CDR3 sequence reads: CASSQSWGSPYGYTF. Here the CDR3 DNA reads TGTGCCAGCAGCCAATCCTGGGGCAGCCCCTATGGCTACACCTTC. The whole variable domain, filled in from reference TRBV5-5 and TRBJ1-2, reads DAGVTQSPTHLIKTRGQQVTLRCSPISGHKSVSWYQQVLGQGPQFIFQYYEKEERGRGNFPDRFSARQFPNYSSELNVNALLLGDSALYLCASSQSWGSPYGYTFGSGTRLTVV.

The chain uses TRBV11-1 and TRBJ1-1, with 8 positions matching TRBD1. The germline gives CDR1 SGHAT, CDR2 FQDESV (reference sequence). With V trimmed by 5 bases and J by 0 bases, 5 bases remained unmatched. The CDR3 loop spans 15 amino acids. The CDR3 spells CASSQGTGMNTEAFF. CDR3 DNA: TGTGCCAGCAGCCAGGGGACAGGAATGAACACTGAAGCTTTCTTT.

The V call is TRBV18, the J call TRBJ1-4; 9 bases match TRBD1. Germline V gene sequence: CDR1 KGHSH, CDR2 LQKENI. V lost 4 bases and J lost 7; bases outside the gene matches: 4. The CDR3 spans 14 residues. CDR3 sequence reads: CASSLDRGGEKLFF. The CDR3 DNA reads TGTGCCAGCTCACTGGACAGGGGTGGTGAAAAACTGTTTTTT.